This TCR beta chain was identified during a study of blood T cells in healthy people across ages. This clonotype was seen a few times. PCR was performed a second time for 7 to 11 cycles using a sample-barcoded 5' primer and a J-beta primer mix. A template-switch adaptor containing 12 random nucleotides labeled each cDNA molecule. One entry per CDR3 protein, called by TCRdb with MiXCR from the 5' RACE reads. The repertoire holds just under 550,000 distinct CDR3 sequences, with approximately 25% as singletons. These sequences were also reported in another study, on T cells of mothers and their children. That study adds: Roughly 2.7 million TCR beta reads per child versus over 9.5 million per mother.

The TCR was taken from a boy between 10 and 17 years old in good health. Sequencing was done on a sample of blood.

This CDR3 reads CASSNTGGREEKLFF. CDR3 in DNA: TGTGCCAGCAGCAATACAGGGGGCAGGGAGGAAAAACTGTTTTTT. The chain links TRBV6-6 to TRBJ1-4, with 9 bases that match TRBD1. The CDR3 length is 15 residues. V lost 6 bases and J lost 8; bases outside the gene matches: 10. Germline lookup yields CDR1 MNHNY and CDR2 SVGAGI (reference sequence).